These 23 T cell receptor beta chains came from one sample sequenced in a study of T cells in localized non-small cell lung cancer. Sequenced by immunoSEQ multiplex PCR; TCRdb stores in-frame clones only, minus some. The repertoire holds tens of thousands of clones, roughly four fifths seen once, with approximately 5% in the top ten. The sample in question was PBMCs, obtained before any cancer treatment. These receptors were obtained from a man aged 40 to 70 with stage II lung adenocarcinoma.

J is TRBJ1-4 and V is TRBV12-5; TRBD1 might be the D (5 bases). V gave up 2 bases and J gave up 8 bases, with 15 bases separating them. Germline V gene data show CDR1 as LGHNT and CDR2 as FRNRAP. This CDR3 is built from 15 residues. Here the CDR3 DNA reads TGTGCTAGTGGTTTGATTTGGACACGGGGGGAAAAACTGTTTTTT. Its translation: CASGLIWTRGEKLFF.

The chain is built from TRBV6-5 and TRBJ1-2; D possibly corresponds to TRBD1 (5 bases). There are 13 residues in the CDR3. Looked up from germline, CDR1 is MNHEY and CDR2 is SVGAGI. The V gene lost 6 bases and the J gene lost 8 bases, with 16 bases spanning the gap. CDR3 region: CASSRDVEQGYTF. The CDR3 DNA sequence: TGTGCCAGCAGCCGGGACGTTGAACAAGGCTACACCTTC.

The V gene is TRBV4-1, the J gene TRBJ1-5; 7 bases match TRBD1. The V gene's germline CDR1 is MGHRA and CDR2 YSYEKL. This CDR3 contains 17 residues. Losses at the gene ends were 2 bases for V and 2 bases for J; bases not matched to a gene: 9. CDR3 coding DNA: TGCGCCAGCAGCCAAAAAATTGGGACAGAGGGCAATCAGCCCCAGCATTTT. This codes for CASSQKIGTEGNQPQHF.

The chain uses TRBV28 and TRBJ2-7, with 9 bases fitting TRBD2. Germline values: CDR1 MDHEN, CDR2 SYDVKM. V lost 5 bases and J lost 0; bases outside the gene matches: 11. The CDR3 is 17 residues long. The CDR3 DNA is TGTGCCAGCAGTCTCCCCGGAAGCGGGAGGTCCTCCTACGAGCAGTACTTC. Translated, it gives CASSLPGSGRSSYEQYF.

This clone has a handful of counts. The chain uses TRBV10-3 and TRBJ1-1; 7 bases are shared with TRBD1. Germline loops: CDR1 ENHRY, CDR2 SYGVKD. The CDR3 covers 12 residues. V lost 3 bases, J lost 11 bases, and 6 bases stayed unmatched. CDR3 DNA sequence: TGTGCCATCAGTGAAGGGGGCGTTGTGGCTTTCTTT. Amino acids: CAISEGGVVAFF.

The chain has TRBV9 and TRBJ2-3; D perhaps matches TRBD1 (6 bases). The CDR3 is made up of 15 amino acids. V lost 3 bases and J 6 bases, leaving 17 bases between the germline ends. Germline V lookup: CDR1 SGDLS, CDR2 YYNGEE. CDR3 coding DNA: TGTGCCAGCAGCGCCCTTGACAGGCTCACTGATACGCAGTATTTT. Translated, it gives CASSALDRLTDTQYF.

The CDR3 spells CASSIQVPTYYGYTF. For the CDR3, the DNA is TGTGCCAGCAGCATACAGGTCCCTACCTACTATGGCTACACCTTC. The rearrangement joins TRBV7-9 to TRBJ1-2; tentative D call: TRBD1 (5 bases). Trimming removed 5 bases at V and 3 bases at J, with 16 bases between. The germline V gene has CDR1 SEHNR and CDR2 FQNEAQ (reference sequence). The CDR3 extends over 15 amino acids.

The chain carries TRBV5-4 and TRBJ2-7, with D perhaps being TRBD1 or TRBD2 (6 bases each). The length of the CDR3 is 16 residues. With 4 bases removed from V and 4 bases from J, the gap between germline ends came to 21 bases. Germline values: CDR1 SGHNT, CDR2 YYREEE (reference sequence). This CDR3 is CASSLGGPLGQYEQYF. DNA for the CDR3: TGTGCCAGCAGCCTTGGGGGGCCGCTGGGTCAATACGAGCAGTACTTC.

The V and J genes are TRBV2 and TRBJ2-3, with 7 bases that match TRBD1. V trimming: 6 bases; J trimming: 0 bases; junction bases outside the gene matches: 6. This CDR3 has 15 residues. The germline CDR1 and CDR2 sequences are SNHLY and FYNNEI. The CDR3 loop is CASSRDRTSTDTQYF. The CDR3 nucleotides read TGTGCCAGCAGCCGGGACAGAACTAGCACAGATACGCAGTATTTT.

This chain joins TRBV11-1 and TRBJ1-2; TRBD1 matches 7 bases. Per germline, CDR1 SGHAT and CDR2 FQDESV (reference sequence). The CDR3 runs 14 residues. With V trimmed by 5 bases and J by 6 bases, 9 bases remained unmatched. The CDR3 sequence is CASSRKTGLDGYTF. CDR3 in DNA: TGTGCCAGCAGCCGAAAGACAGGGTTGGATGGCTACACCTTC.

V is TRBV18 and J is TRBJ1-1, with D unresolved. V was pared by 3 bases and J by 1 base, with 6 bases between. Germline V gene data show CDR1 as KGHSH and CDR2 as LQKENI. CDR3 length equals 13 residues. Here the CDR3 DNA reads TGTGCCAGCTCACCTCAGAAGAACACTGAAGCTTTCTTT. This translates into CASSPQKNTEAFF.

The rearrangement links TRBV11-3 to TRBJ2-7; D is unclear. This CDR3 comprises 12 residues. Trimming took off 1 base at V and 3 bases at J, with 4 bases between the two ends. From germline, CDR1 is SGHNT and CDR2 YENEEA. The CDR3 DNA reads TGTGCCAGCAGCTTAGCTTACTACGAGCAGTACTTC. Encoded protein: CASSLAYYEQYF. Together with reference TRBV11-3 and TRBJ2-7, the CDR3 gives the full variable domain: EAGVVQSPRYKIIEKKQPVAFWCNPISGHNTLYWYLQNLGQGPELLIRYENEEAVDDSQLPKDRFSAERLKGVDSTLKIQPAELGDSAVYLCASSLAYYEQYFGPGTRLTVT.

The CDR3 is CAREREGTDTQYF. Written as DNA, the CDR3 is TGTGCCAGGGAGCGGGAAGGAACAGATACGCAGTATTTT. This sequence joins TRBV2 and TRBJ2-3, with TRBD2 matching over 7 bases. CDR3 length: 13 residues. V shed 9 bases, J shed 3 bases, and the junction held 6 bases outside the gene matches. Germline V gene lookup returns CDR1 SNHLY and CDR2 FYNNEI.

This chain links TRBV9 with TRBJ2-5, with a possible D match to TRBD2 (6 bases). The CDR3 totals 15 residues. The germline V gene encodes CDR1 SGDLS and CDR2 YYNGEE. Trimming cost V 4 bases and J 2 bases, with 15 bases left between them. DNA for the CDR3: TGTGCCAGCAGCTACCTAGATAGCGGACAAGAGACCCAGTACTTC. Translation: CASSYLDSGQETQYF. The full variable domain, with the rest looked up from reference TRBV9 and TRBJ2-5, is DSGVTQTPKHLITATGQRVTLRCSPRSGDLSVYWYQQSLDQGLQFLIQYYNGEERAKGNILERFSAQQFPDLHSELNLSSLELGDSALYFCASSYLDSGQETQYFGPGTRLLVL.

V usage is TRBV7-6 and J usage is TRBJ2-5; tentative D call: TRBD2 (6 bases). Germline CDR1 is SGHVS and CDR2 is FNYEAQ. This CDR3 comprises 13 residues. V was cut by 5 bases and J by 3 bases, with 10 bases left in between. CDR3 nucleotides: TGTGCCAGCAGCACCCCGGGGGAAGAGACCCAGTACTTC. Its protein product is CASSTPGEETQYF.

The chain recombines TRBV19 with TRBJ1-2, with 9 nucleotides matching TRBD1. Germline V gene lookup returns CDR1 LNHDA and CDR2 SQIVND (reference sequence). Unmatched junction bases numbered 17, after V lost 4 bases and J lost 8 bases. This CDR3 contains 17 residues. CDR3 loop: CASSTAGDRESFGGYTF. The CDR3 DNA follows: TGTGCCAGTAGTACCGCGGGGGACAGGGAATCATTCGGGGGCTACACCTTC.

The chain's CDR3 is CAIAEGGDTEAFF. The CDR3 bases are TGTGCCATCGCGGAGGGGGGGGACACTGAAGCTTTCTTT. This rearrangement joins TRBV10-3 to TRBJ1-1; D may be TRBD1 (6 bases). Trimming took 8 bases from V and 3 from J, leaving 13 bases between them. Germline V lookup: CDR1 ENHRY, CDR2 SYGVKD. There are 13 residues in the CDR3.

The table lists this clone with a few counts. The rearrangement joins TRBV7-8 to TRBJ2-7; D remains unclear. This CDR3 spans 13 amino acids. V was pared by 3 bases and J by 1 base, with 7 bases between. Germline loops: CDR1 SGHVS, CDR2 FQNEAQ. CDR3 region: CASSFAGSYEQYF. In nucleotides, the CDR3 is TGTGCCAGCAGCTTTGCAGGATCCTACGAGCAGTACTTC.

The chain has TRBV5-4 and TRBJ2-3; tentatively, D is TRBD1 or TRBD2 (6 bases each). The V gene lost 4 bases and the J gene lost 5 bases, with 14 bases spanning the gap. Germline CDR1 reads SGHNT; CDR2 reads YYREEE (reference sequence). The CDR3 runs 14 residues. The chain's CDR3 is CASSQGRGIDTQYF. The DNA of the CDR3 is TGTGCCAGCAGCCAGGGGCGGGGCATAGATACGCAGTATTTT.

V gene TRBV7-9 combines with J gene TRBJ2-1; 7 nucleotides agree with TRBD1. Trimming took 5 bases from V and 5 from J; bases not matched to a gene: 6. This CDR3 comprises 14 residues. The germline CDR1 and CDR2 sequences are SEHNR and FQNEAQ (reference sequence). The DNA for the CDR3 is TGTGCCAGCAGCGCACAGGGGCCCAACAATGAGCAGTTCTTC. Protein sequence: CASSAQGPNNEQFF.

The table lists this clone with a few counts. The rearrangement uses TRBV5-1 and TRBJ2-2; 9 nucleotides agree with TRBD1. V gave up 0 bases and J gave up 3 bases; unmatched junction bases: 3. The V gene's germline CDR1 is SGHRS and CDR2 YFSETQ. This CDR3 comprises 16 residues. The CDR3 nucleotides read TGCGCCAGCAGCTTGGTACAGGGGGCTGACACCGGGGAGCTGTTTTTT. This translates into CASSLVQGADTGELFF.

This clone was counted a single time. V is TRBV30 and J is TRBJ1-2; D gene unclear. The germline V and J ends were trimmed by 0 bases and 3 bases, with 8 bases remaining between them. Germline V gene lookup returns CDR1 GTSNPN and CDR2 SVGIG (reference sequence). CDR3 length: 13 residues. The CDR3 protein is CAWSVDDDYGYTF. CDR3 DNA: TGTGCCTGGAGTGTGGACGATGACTATGGCTACACCTTC.

Concerning this clone: The sample carries other DNA sequences with the same CDR3. The CDR3, as DNA: TGTGCCAGCAGCTCTCGGACAGGGGGCGGCAATCAGCCCCAGCATTTT. Protein product: CASSSRTGGGNQPQHF. This chain connects TRBV7-2 to TRBJ1-5, with 11 nucleotides matching TRBD1. V lost 4 bases, J lost 2 bases, and 4 bases stayed unmatched. The CDR3 length is 16 residues. Germline CDR1 is SGHTA and CDR2 is FQGNSA.